This T cell receptor (beta chain) is drawn from a study of response to subunit inactivated influenza vaccine. Points from the study as a whole: The authors suggested that few new T cells are recruited per seasonal influenza vaccination.

Via MiXCR, TCRdb re-called the RT-PCR reads, giving one row per CDR3 protein. The data contain hundreds of thousands of distinct CDR3 sequences, 15% to 20% of them singletons. Details on this clonotype: Its antigen remains unknown.

This TCR derives from a man aged 50-60 years who received an inactivated influenza vaccine. The starting material was PBMCs from blood, obtained 5 days after vaccination.

In nucleotides, the CDR3 is TGCGCCAGCAGCCAAGCCTGGGCGCGAGACCAAGAGACCCAGTACTTC. Translating gives CASSQAWARDQETQYF. The V gene is TRBV4-3, the J gene TRBJ2-5; no reliable D call. The CDR3 loop spans 16 amino acids. With 1 base removed from V and 0 bases from J, the gap between germline ends came to 12 bases. Germline V CDR1 and CDR2: LGHNA, YSLEER.